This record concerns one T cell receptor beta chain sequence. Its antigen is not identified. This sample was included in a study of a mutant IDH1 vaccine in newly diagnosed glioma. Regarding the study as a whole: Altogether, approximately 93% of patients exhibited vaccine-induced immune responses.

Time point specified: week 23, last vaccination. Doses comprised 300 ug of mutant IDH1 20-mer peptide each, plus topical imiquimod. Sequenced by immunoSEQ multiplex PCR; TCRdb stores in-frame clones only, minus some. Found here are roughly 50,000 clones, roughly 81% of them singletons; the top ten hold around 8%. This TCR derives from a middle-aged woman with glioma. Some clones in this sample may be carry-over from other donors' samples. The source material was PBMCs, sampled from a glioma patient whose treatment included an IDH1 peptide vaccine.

The CDR3 sequence: CASNRDRGAGELFF. As DNA, the CDR3 is TGTGCCAGCAACCGGGACAGGGGGGCCGGGGAGCTGTTTTTT. The chain uses TRBV2 and TRBJ2-2, with 11 positions matching TRBD1. There are 14 residues in the CDR3. CDR1 and CDR2 (germline): SNHLY, FYNNEI. V dropped 7 bases and J dropped 6; count of bases not matched to a gene: 4.